This TCR beta chain was recovered during a study of OX40 agonist ivuxolimab in advanced cancers. Background on the study: Patients were treated with ivuxolimab, an agonistic anti-OX40 (CD134) antibody. Of the patients, three showed partial responses, one with hepatocellular carcinoma and two with cutaneous melanoma.

This CDR3 has 12 amino acids. Germline values: CDR1 MDHEN, CDR2 SYDVKM. V was shortened by 7 bases and J by 11 bases, with 15 bases between the two germline ends. Autoimmune disease history or systemic immunosuppression led to patients being barred. Study-wide results and caveats: Near-lowest levels of clonal expansion characterized partial responders at 0.1-3.0 mg/kg.

TCRdb's copy holds only in-frame clones and misses some; the assay was immunoSEQ multiplex PCR. The data hold approximately 54,000 clones, with about 91% observed a single time. Details on this clone: The antigen is unknown.

The sample was CD4+ or CD8+ T cells sorted from blood, taken in a trial of the OX40 agonist ivuxolimab. The rearrangement links TRBV28 to TRBJ2-1; TRBD2 might be the D (6 bases). This clonotype was obtained from an adult with an advanced solid tumor such as melanoma, head and neck, liver or kidney cancer. As DNA, the CDR3 is TGTGCCAGCACCCCACCCCGGGGGAAGCAGTTCTTC. Its translation is CASTPPRGKQFF.